One and the same sample provided the 19 T cell receptor beta chains below, sequenced in a study of T cell repertoires in cytomegalovirus infection. One entry per CDR3 protein, called by TCRdb with MiXCR from the reads. The table shows some 600,000 distinct CDR3 sequences, with 20% to 25% occurring only once. Input material: CD8+ T cells from PBMCs. The origin of the receptors is a human donor in good health (CMV status not recorded). Some clones in this sample may be carry-over from other donors' samples.

This chain uses TRBV13 with TRBJ2-6; the D is unclear. V was trimmed by 7 bases and J by 4 bases, leaving 14 bases between them. The CDR3 contains 15 residues. Germline CDR1 and CDR2: PRHDT and FYEKMQ (reference sequence). The CDR3 coding sequence is TGTGCCAGCAAATCCCTGGGATCGGGGGCCAACGTCCTGACTTTC. It codes for CASKSLGSGANVLTF.

V usage is TRBV7-9 and J usage is TRBJ1-1; D might be TRBD1 (6 bases). The CDR3 is 16 residues long. Germline V gene data show CDR1 as SEHNR and CDR2 as FQNEAQ (reference sequence). The ends were cut back, 6 bases at V and 1 base at J, with 18 bases in the middle. The CDR3 nucleotides are TGTGCCAGCAGGTTTCAAGGACAGATAACGAACACTGAAGCTTTCTTT. It translates to CASRFQGQITNTEAFF.

This clonotype was counted only a few times. This chain links TRBV7-9 with TRBJ2-1; TRBD2 agrees at 8 bases. CDR3 length equals 15 residues. Trimming cost V 5 bases and J 9 bases; bases outside gene matches: 12. Germline lookup yields CDR1 SEHNR and CDR2 FQNEAQ (reference sequence). The CDR3 sequence: CASSPPLAGQGEQFF. The CDR3 bases are TGTGCCAGCAGCCCTCCTTTAGCGGGGCAGGGTGAGCAGTTCTTC.

V and J are TRBV29-1 and TRBJ2-3; the D is unclear. This CDR3 is 12 amino acids long. CDR1 and CDR2 (germline): SQVTM, ANQGSEA. V shed 3 bases and J shed 6 bases, with 10 bases lying between them. The CDR3, as DNA: TGCAGCGTTGAGACGAGGTGGGATACGCAGTATTTT. It encodes CSVETRWDTQYF.

Remarks on this clonotype: A read error is likely, as this CDR3 ends without the conserved phenylalanine or tryptophan. V usage is TRBV7-2 and J usage is TRBJ2-3; D may be TRBD1 (6 bases). The CDR3 totals 15 residues. Trimming cost V 1 base and J 3 bases, with 11 bases left between them. Germline assignment: CDR1 SGHTA and CDR2 FQGNSA. The CDR3 loop reads CASSLGGGRTDTQYL. CDR3 nucleotide sequence: TGTGCCAGCAGCTTAGGAGGGGGAAGGACAGATACGCAGTATTTA.

CDR3 loop: CASSEGGGGQPQHF. The DNA for the CDR3 is TGTGCCAGCAGCGAGGGGGGGGGCGGTCAGCCCCAGCATTTT. V is TRBV9 and J is TRBJ1-5; a weak D match, TRBD1 (6 bases). This CDR3 contains 14 residues. V lost 3 bases and J lost 6, with 13 bases in between. Germline lookup yields CDR1 SGDLS and CDR2 YYNGEE.

This clonotype was seen only a few times. The gene calls are TRBV29-1 and TRBJ1-3, with D hard to call. Germline V gene sequence: CDR1 SQVTM, CDR2 ANQGSEA. The length of the CDR3 is 12 residues. Trimming took off 7 bases at V and 4 bases at J, with 11 bases between the two ends. CDR3 residues: CSGRTDGNTIYF. The CDR3, as DNA: TGCAGCGGTAGGACGGACGGAAACACCATATATTTT.

Points on this clonotype: The junction does not match germline at one end; this may be a read error. In DNA, the CDR3 is TGTGCCAACAGCTTGTGGGGGGTACCTGGGGCCAACGTCCTGACTTTC. Amino acid sequence: CANSLWGVPGANVLTF. The V and J genes are TRBV5-6 and TRBJ2-6; perhaps TRBD2 as D (6 bases). CDR1 and CDR2 (germline): SGHDT, YYEEEE. The CDR3 spans 16 residues.

The J gene is TRBJ2-1, the V gene TRBV4-1, with TRBD1 matching over 8 bases. From germline, CDR1 is MGHRA and CDR2 YSYEKL. The CDR3 consists of 13 residues. Germline trimming cut 1 base from V and 8 bases from J; bases unmatched to any gene: 1. CDR3 sequence (DNA): TGCGCCAGCAGCCAAGTACAGGGGGATGAGCAGTTCTTC. Its translation: CASSQVQGDEQFF.

This clonotype was recorded a few times. The J gene is TRBJ2-5, the V gene TRBV7-9; 7 bases map to TRBD1. The trim removed 4 bases at V and 2 bases at J, leaving 4 bases unmatched. The CDR3 sequence is 14 residues long. Looked up from germline, CDR1 is SEHNR and CDR2 is FQNEAQ (reference sequence). CDR3 region: CASSYKGQQETQYF. The CDR3 DNA follows: TGTGCCAGCAGCTACAAGGGACAGCAAGAGACCCAGTACTTC.

This sequence joins TRBV6-2 or TRBV6-3 and TRBJ2-1, with TRBD2 matching over 10 bases. Germline V gives CDR1 MNHEY, CDR2 SVGEGT. The CDR3 extends over 16 amino acids. J gave up 8 bases and V 5 bases, and 12 bases lay outside the gene matches. CDR3 bases: TGTGCCAGCAGTACCGGGCTAGCGGGGGAAAACCATGAGCAGTTCTTC. Its translation: CASSTGLAGENHEQFF.

This clonotype has a count of ten or more. The rearrangement links TRBV7-8 to TRBJ1-5, with TRBD1 as a possible D gene (6 bases). V was shortened by 5 bases and J by 3 bases, with 14 bases between the two germline ends. This CDR3 contains 15 residues. Germline V lookup: CDR1 SGHVS, CDR2 FQNEAQ. This chain's CDR3 is CASSGLDRSNQPQHF. The CDR3 DNA reads as TGTGCCAGCAGCGGTCTCGACAGGTCCAATCAGCCCCAGCATTTT. The entire variable domain, with the rest obtained from reference TRBV7-8 and TRBJ1-5, is as follows: GAGVSQSPRYKVAKRGQDVALRCDPISGHVSLFWYQQALGQGPEFLTYFQNEAQLDKSGLPSDRFFAERPEGSVSTLKIQRTQQEDSAVYLCASSGLDRSNQPQHFGDGTRLSIL.

This chain uses TRBV20-1 with TRBJ2-7; D gene ambiguous. With 2 bases removed from V and 2 bases from J, the gap between germline ends came to 10 bases. CDR1 is DFQATT, CDR2 SNEGSKA, per germline (reference sequence). There are 13 residues in the CDR3. CDR3: CSARKDSTYEQYV. DNA for the CDR3: TGCAGTGCTAGAAAAGACTCGACCTACGAGCAGTACGTC.

This clonotype occurred many times. The rearrangement uses TRBV14 and TRBJ2-2; D not resolved. V lost 5 bases and J 3 bases, leaving 4 bases between the germline ends. Germline values: CDR1 SGHDN, CDR2 FVKESK. The CDR3 spans 12 residues. This chain's CDR3 is CASSEHTGELFF. The CDR3 coding sequence is TGTGCCAGCAGCGAGCACACCGGGGAGCTGTTTTTT.

This clonotype occurred a few times. V gene TRBV20-1 combines with J gene TRBJ2-2; TRBD1 agrees at 7 bases. V dropped 6 bases and J dropped 3; count of bases not matched to a gene: 7. Germline V gives CDR1 DFQATT, CDR2 SNEGSKA (reference sequence). The CDR3 runs to 14 residues. CDR3 in amino acids: CSALRGRYTGELFF. CDR3 DNA sequence: TGCAGTGCCCTGAGGGGGCGGTACACCGGGGAGCTGTTTTTT.

With regard to this clonotype: A much more abundant neighbour one base away suggests this may be a read error. J is TRBJ2-2 and V is TRBV7-8, with a weak D call TRBD1 (6 bases). The germline V gene encodes CDR1 SGHVS and CDR2 FQNEAQ. The CDR3 extends over 14 amino acids. The CDR3 nucleotides are TGTACCAGCAGTTATATACAGGGCGCCGGGGAGCTGTTTTTT. Amino acid sequence: CTSSYIQGAGELFF.

This clonotype was seen a few times. This chain joins TRBV6-1 and TRBJ2-1; 9 bases are shared with TRBD2. CDR3 length equals 15 residues. CDR1 and CDR2 (germline): MNHNS, SASEGT. The J segment lost 8 bases and the V segment lost 3 bases, leaving 8 bases of the junction unmatched. The chain's CDR3 is CASSDPGLAIHEQFF. DNA for the CDR3: TGTGCCAGCAGTGACCCGGGACTAGCAATCCATGAGCAGTTCTTC.

The rearrangement uses TRBV7-8 and TRBJ2-7; 9 nucleotides line up with TRBD2. This CDR3 comprises 16 residues. CDR1 and CDR2 from the germline V gene are SGHVS and FQNEAQ. Trimming removed 2 bases from V and 2 bases from J; junction bases left unmatched: 7. The DNA for the CDR3 is TGTGCCAGCAGCTTAATTAGCGGGGGATTCCCCTACGAGCAGTACGTC. Amino acid sequence: CASSLISGGFPYEQYV.

With respect to this clonotype: Sequence at one end of the junction differs from germline and may be a read error. V gene TRBV2 combines with J gene TRBJ1-5; 9 positions agree with TRBD1. Germline-derived CDR1 and CDR2 are SNHLY and FYNNEI. The CDR3 spans 17 residues. The DNA of the CDR3 is TGTGTCAGCAGTGACAGGGGGATCAACTTACCTAATCAGCCCCAGCATTTT. Amino acid sequence: CVSSDRGINLPNQPQHF.